This TCR beta chain was retrieved from a study of cytomegalovirus exposure and HLA in healthy donors (dated by TCRdb to about 2017). Study-level background: An earlier analysis of several hundred of the donors reported about 250 Gb of sequence data and around 110 million unique TCR beta sequences from approximately 180 million T cells. An early release covering 500 to 750 HLA-typed donors comprised roughly 300 gigabases of sequencing data and approximately 80 million unique TCR sequences. The genetic ancestry cluster associated with self-reported Caucasian donors included around four fifths of the roughly 400 genotyped donors. The study was designed to test whether signatures of past pathogen exposure could be identified by cataloging public T cell receptors. The study profiled the T cell repertoires of some 610 subjects by immunosequencing and related them to cytomegalovirus serostatus. A separate validation cohort of more than 100 different subjects was used in addition to the approximately 610-subject first cohort. To predict cytomegalovirus infection status, the study combined high-throughput TCR immunosequencing, statistical association of individual TCRs with disease status, and machine learning. To study patterns of TCR occurrence, a later analysis re-analyzed previously published TCR beta repertoires from around 670 donors and added high-resolution HLA genotyping. In the later analysis, no new phenotypic data were used to find candidate immune exposures; instead, reliance was placed on TCR beta sequences and their occurrence across donors. An earlier analysis of 587 of the donors used high-throughput TCR beta sequencing to judge whether each TCR beta V gene segment behaved as functional or pseudogenic. Donor age, sex, ethnicity and CMV serostatus were compiled together with the repertoire data. In a later genetic analysis, genome-wide SNP genotypes for 398 of the 666 donors were used, and that subset was treated as a discovery cohort. All discovery cohort repertoires had been generated on a single sequencing platform. HLA typing covered class I and class II loci at four-digit resolution. Typing coverage differed by locus: A, B, C, DRB1 and DQB1 were typed in about 629-640 donors, DQA1 in 500 to 550, DPA1 in 600 to 610, and DPB1 in just under 490. Four to six DR-DQ haplotypes were handled as single units for association and clustering, since linkage in the cohort was strong. Among around 400 genotyped donors of the cohort, an average of roughly 230,000 unique TCR beta nucleotide sequences was sequenced per donor, of which about 18% were non-productive.

A note on this clone: Its antigen specificity is not known. No qualities accompany the bases; no much larger clone lies one base away. Other nucleotide sequences from this sample produce the same CDR3.

V lost 1 base and J lost 4 bases; the stretch between them is 13 bases long. Looking up the germline V gene yields CDR1 SGHAT and CDR2 FQNNGV. Including the terminal cysteine and phenylalanine, the CDR3 comprises 15 residues. Only the CDR3 DNA is retained, 45 bases long and in frame from the first base. The method behind the library was the immunoSEQ multiplex PCR assay. A mixture of 60 forward primers for TCR Vbeta segments and 13 reverse primers for TCR Jbeta segments was used in the multiplex PCR. Amplification of the CDR3 region of rearranged TCR beta genes was performed with a multiplex PCR assay on genomic DNA. The Illumina HiSeq System was used to sequence the amplified TCR beta libraries as 87-base-pair reads. On the study's bioinformatics: In a later analysis, around 80 million unique TCR beta chains were counted across the approximately 620 repertoires, and approximately 11 million of these chains were shared by at least two donors. To remove PCR and sequencing errors, raw reads were error-corrected and collapsed into unique sequences using a nearest-neighbor algorithm that merged closely related sequences. Alignment of CDR3 sequences to IMGT reference sequences was used to assign V, D and J gene segments. For a sequence to be retained, a match of at least six nucleotides was required to both a V gene segment and a J gene segment. Rearrangements were called productive when the CDR3 lacked stop codons and stayed in frame with V and J; all others were non-productive. CDR3 was defined by IMGT convention, running from the second conserved V-encoded cysteine to the conserved J-encoded phenylalanine. The earlier analysis of about 640 of the donors excluded any sequence lacking an unambiguous match to a single V gene segment. An earlier analysis of fewer than 750 of the donors classified V segments as functional when productive rearrangements were above 56.7% and as segregating when the standard deviation between donors was above 5%. A statistical classification framework was built for diagnosing cytomegalovirus status from the catalog of TCR beta chain sequences. In a later analysis, TCR nucleotide sequences were compared against IMGT/GENE-DB human TR gene sequences so that V and J genes could be assigned. A later analysis assigned CDR3 sequences and most-parsimonious VDJ recombination scenarios with the TCRdist pipeline. In a later analysis, each TCR beta chain was defined by its CDR3 amino acid sequence together with its V-gene family, and reads without a unique V-gene family were excluded. As a way to deal with suspected cross-contamination and a sequencing artifact, a later analysis dropped 450 to 600 nucleotide sequences that were highly shared and had low generation probability. A later analysis calculated a clonal expansion index for each public chain from normalized within-repertoire ranks of inferred template counts. In a later analysis, generation probabilities were computed with a VDJ recombination model fitted to out-of-frame rearrangements, and the resulting probabilities were checked against IGoR. A later analysis scored TCR-TCR, TCR-HLA and TCR-CMV co-occurrence with hypergeometric tests, applying a repertoire-size bias correction to TCR pairs. A later analysis estimated false discovery rates by permuting HLA or CMV assignments 20 times. In a later analysis, co-occurring TCRs were grouped with DBSCAN, and TCRdist sequence similarity was added when clustering was performed within HLA-allele-positive subsets. Co-occurrence clustering excluded repertoires with fewer than 30,000 or more than 120,000 public chains, plus five with anomalous nucleotide sharing. TCRdb carries this immuneACCESS record with in-frame sequences only. Its versions omit some clonotypes, under half of them owing to an unresolved V gene in the studies checked, with the rest unexplained. V, J and clone size derive from that table, while D and trimming were established from the DNA sequence. The table for this sample lists around 140,000 clones; around 73% of them were counted only once. The leading ten clones occupy 1.4% to 1.5% of the sample.

The cohort was made up of approximately 670 healthy bone marrow donors. Cohort members were all nominally healthy when sampled, although unrecorded immune exposures were likely present. The donor was CMV seronegative and belonged to the group of 320 or so seronegative cohort members. A peripheral blood sample was collected from each donor, and TCR beta sequencing was performed on peripheral blood mononuclear cells. The Qiagen DNeasy Blood Extraction Kit was used to extract genomic DNA from the blood cell samples. Findings and caveats that apply to the study as a whole: In both the original and validation cohorts, the classifier was reported to diagnose cytomegalovirus status with high specificity and sensitivity. Most TCR sequences were observed very rarely across donors, whereas some public TCRs were present in many individuals. In a later analysis, most CMV-associated TCR beta chains were found to appear HLA-restricted, with HLA associations seemingly driven largely by CMV exposure. In the study, about 150 TCR beta chains were listed as associated with cytomegalovirus. It was suggested by the authors that the approach could potentially be generalized to other disease states and immunological phenotypes. Roughly uniform sequencing depth across donors was assumed in presence/absence analyses, although this assumption may not hold. Compared with the roughly 720-donor mean, donors in an Asian-associated ancestry cluster had fewer N-insertions in productive TCRs, according to a later genetic analysis. A further reported finding was that TCR beta sequences accurately predicted the HLA-A and HLA-B alleles for most subjects in the first cohort. The cohort was sequenced for TCR beta chains only, and without alpha or paired-chain data the features that could be detected were limited. In an earlier analysis of some 500 of the donors, most TCR beta V segments were observed in productive rearrangements about 87% or about 30% of the time, broadly matching IMGT annotations. The earlier analysis of almost 600 of the donors excluded roughly 16 rarely observed V segments, including chromosome 9 orphons, because counts were too low. According to a later analysis, TCR association rates differed among HLA loci, with DRB1 alleles showing the most associated TCRs and HLA-C alleles showing the fewest. Because some donors lacked HLA typing at each locus, the association tests relied only on the typed subset. When HLA alleles, especially DR and DQ, strongly co-occurred, attributing TCR associations to individual alleles was difficult. A few of the identified cytomegalovirus-associated TCR beta chains were confirmed in vitro to be specific for cytomegalovirus antigens. For the cohort, immune exposure information was limited to CMV serostatus. A later analysis reported that several top co-occurrence clusters appeared linked to parvovirus B19, influenza, CMV and Epstein-Barr virus. The sequencing pipeline was judged likely to have produced a cluster of highly shared sequence variants as a technical artifact. V-gene and J-gene trimming of TCR beta chains was associated with a missense DCLRE1C variant in a later genetic analysis, and the association was replicated in an independent cohort. Compared with equally common non-associated chains, HLA-associated TCR beta chains in a later analysis were more clonally expanded and had lower generation probabilities. The 87-base-pair reads could not distinguish some IMGT-functional V segments, including TRBV6-2 and TRBV6-3, so those segments were excluded. Correlated functional status among segregating V segments might reflect linkage disequilibrium, but an unknown experimental factor could not be ruled out. Specific HLA alleles were associated with over 15,000 TCR beta sequences at a false discovery rate of 0.05 in a later analysis.

The sample was PBMCs. The chain was built from TRBV11-2 and TRBJ1-1; matching of 5 bases hints at TRBD1 as the D gene. This receptor was identified in a female donor in good health and CMV-seronegative. The CDR3 protein sequence reads: CASSLAQGGGTEAFF. The base sequence is TGTGCCAGCAGCTTAGCCCAGGGTGGTGGCACTGAAGCTTTCTTT.